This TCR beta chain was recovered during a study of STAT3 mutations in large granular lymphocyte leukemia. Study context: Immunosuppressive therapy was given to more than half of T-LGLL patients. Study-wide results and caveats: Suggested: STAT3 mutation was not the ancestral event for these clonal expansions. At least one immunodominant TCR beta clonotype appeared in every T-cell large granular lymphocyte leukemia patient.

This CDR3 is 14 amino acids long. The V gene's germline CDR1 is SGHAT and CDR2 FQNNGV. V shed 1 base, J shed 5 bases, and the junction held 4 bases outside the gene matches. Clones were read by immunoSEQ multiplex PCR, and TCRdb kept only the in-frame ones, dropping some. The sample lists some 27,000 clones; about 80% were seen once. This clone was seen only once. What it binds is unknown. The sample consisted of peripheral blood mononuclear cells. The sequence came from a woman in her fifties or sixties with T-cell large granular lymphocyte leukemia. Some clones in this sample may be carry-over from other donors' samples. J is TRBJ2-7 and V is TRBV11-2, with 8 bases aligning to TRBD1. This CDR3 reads CASSLVVTGDEQYF. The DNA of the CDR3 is TGTGCCAGCAGCTTAGTGGTGACAGGGGACGAGCAGTACTTC. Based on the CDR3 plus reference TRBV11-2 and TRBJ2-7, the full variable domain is EAGVAQSPRYKIIEKRQSVAFWCNPISGHATLYWYQQILGQGPKLLIQFQNNGVVDDSQLPKDRFSAERLKGVDSTLKIQPAKLEDSAVYLCASSLVVTGDEQYFGPGTRLTVT.